This T cell receptor (beta chain) emerged from a study of sequential checkpoint blockade in melanoma. Looking at the study overall: First-line arms were nivolumab then ipilimumab, or the reverse, randomized 1:1. Maintenance nivolumab came after either treatment sequence. About 89 pretreatment tumor DNA samples were TCRβ immunosequenced. Whole-study results and caveats: Response in arm A was associated with pretreatment TIL clonality.

About this clone itself: Its target is unknown.

Profiling relied on immunoSEQ multiplex PCR, and the TCRdb table lists in-frame clones only, not all of them. Of under 3,500 clones in the sample, about 21% were seen once. With 0 bases removed from V and 0 bases from J, the gap between germline ends came to 9 bases. Germline CDR1 reads SGHRS; CDR2 reads YFSETQ. The CDR3 is made up of 15 amino acids. The treatment is: randomized to nivolumab then ipilimumab (arm A) or the reverse (arm B). The sequences come from tumor tissue (inferred from file names), collected from a patient given nivolumab and ipilimumab in sequence. The origin of this receptor is a human patient with melanoma. Some clones in this sample may be carry-over from other donors' samples. The chain couples TRBV5-1 to TRBJ1-1, with D unclear. As DNA, the CDR3 is TGCGCCAGCAGCTTGGTGGCAGGACTGAACACTGAAGCTTTCTTT. Translation: CASSLVAGLNTEAFF.